This T cell receptor beta chain appears in the sequencing data of a study of shared clonotypes between healthy human individuals. The wider study: Per donor, three plates held CD4 naive cells, three held CD4 memory, two held CD8 naive and one held CD8 memory.

This CDR3 comprises 13 residues. Germline CDR1 reads SGHNT; CDR2 reads YYREEE (reference sequence). V lost 1 base and J 4 bases, leaving 7 bases between the germline ends. As processed by the authors: Owing to the provision of junction-only sequences devoid of quality scores by immunoSEQ, filtering differed. Only in-frame clones appear in the TCRdb table, and some are missing; sequencing was by immunoSEQ multiplex PCR. V, J and clone size reflect that table, while D and trimming were determined from the DNA. This sample yields approximately 2.3 million clones, of which more than 85% are seen a single time; approximately 0.4% belongs to the top ten.

This chain connects TRBV5-4 to TRBJ2-3, with unresolved D. The clonotype was recovered from a man younger than 35 in good health. Some clones in this sample may be carry-over from other donors' samples. Input material: naive CD4+ T cells from PBMCs. The subset was: CD45RA+ positively selected. As DNA, the CDR3 is TGTGCCAGCAGCTTGACCAGCCCAGATACGCAGTATTTT. Translation: CASSLTSPDTQYF.